This T cell receptor (beta chain) derives from a study of blood T cell repertoires in COVID-19. Study details: Material from acute and convalescent COVID-19 was sourced from the United States, Italy and Spain.

Produced via immunoSEQ multiplex PCR; TCRdb's table is partial and in-frame only. The table records fewer than 400,000 clones, roughly 86% of them present only once. The CDR3 covers 18 residues. The rearrangement uses TRBV12-1 and TRBJ2-7; no DNA check was done on the table's D call, TRBD2. TRBV12-1 is tagged as a pseudogene. The TCR was taken from a human donor in a cohort sampled during active COVID-19. The specimen was peripheral blood. The CDR3 reads CASSSDPGLAGGPYEQYF. The CDR3 coding sequence is TGTGCCAGCAGCTCGGACCCGGGACTAGCGGGAGGACCCTACGAGCAGTACTTC.